This TCR beta chain derives from a study of Graves' ophthalmopathy and Graves' hyperthyroidism. Study as a whole: Stable hyperthyroidism meant no ophthalmopathy within 18 months of follow-up.

The CDR3 loop spans 15 amino acids. After removal of 4 bases from V and 2 bases from J, the junction contained 6 bases not matched to a gene. This clonotype was recorded many times. RNA transcripts served as template for amplifying TCR beta CDR3 sequences. HTBI primers served in a first-round RT-PCR, which a second-round multiplex PCR followed. TCRdb independently ran MiXCR on the multiplex PCR reads; one entry per CDR3 protein. Here the sample spans about 590,000 distinct CDR3 sequences, approximately 35% being singletons. The rearrangement joins TRBV12-3 or TRBV12-4 to TRBJ2-7; 9 bases match TRBD1. The clonotype comes from an adult man with Graves' hyperthyroidism. The sequenced sample consisted of peripheral blood or thyroid tissue (not recorded which). The CDR3 sequence is CASSSPGQGPYEQYF. CDR3 sequence (DNA): TGTGCCAGCAGTTCTCCGGGACAGGGCCCCTACGAGCAGTACTTC.